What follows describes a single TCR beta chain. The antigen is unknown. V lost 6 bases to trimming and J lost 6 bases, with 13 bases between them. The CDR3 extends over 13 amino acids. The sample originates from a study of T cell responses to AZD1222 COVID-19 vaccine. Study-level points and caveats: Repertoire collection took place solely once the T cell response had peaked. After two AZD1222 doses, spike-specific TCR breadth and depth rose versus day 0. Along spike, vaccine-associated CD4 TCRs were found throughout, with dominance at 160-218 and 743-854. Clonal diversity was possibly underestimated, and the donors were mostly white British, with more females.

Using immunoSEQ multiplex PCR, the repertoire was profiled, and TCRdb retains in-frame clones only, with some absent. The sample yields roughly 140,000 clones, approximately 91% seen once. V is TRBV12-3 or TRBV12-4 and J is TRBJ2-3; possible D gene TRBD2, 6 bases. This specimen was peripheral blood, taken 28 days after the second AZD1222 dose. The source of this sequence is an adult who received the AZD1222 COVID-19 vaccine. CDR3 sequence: CASSSGRRDTQYF. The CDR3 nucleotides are TGTGCCAGCAGCTCAGGGAGGAGGGATACGCAGTATTTT.